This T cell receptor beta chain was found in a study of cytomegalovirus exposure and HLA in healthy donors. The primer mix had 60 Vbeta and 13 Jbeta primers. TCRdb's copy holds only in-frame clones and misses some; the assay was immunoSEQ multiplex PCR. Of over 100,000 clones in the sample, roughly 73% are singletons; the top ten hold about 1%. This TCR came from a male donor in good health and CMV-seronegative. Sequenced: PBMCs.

The CDR3 nucleotides read TGCGCCAGCAGCAGCGGGGGGGCTAATGAGCAGTTCTTC. It is translated as CASSSGGANEQFF. The rearrangement joins TRBV4-1 to TRBJ2-1; 10 nucleotides line up with TRBD2. Trimming took 5 bases from V and 7 from J; bases not matched to a gene: 2. In germline, CDR1 is MGHRA, CDR2 YSYEKL. This CDR3 contains 13 residues.